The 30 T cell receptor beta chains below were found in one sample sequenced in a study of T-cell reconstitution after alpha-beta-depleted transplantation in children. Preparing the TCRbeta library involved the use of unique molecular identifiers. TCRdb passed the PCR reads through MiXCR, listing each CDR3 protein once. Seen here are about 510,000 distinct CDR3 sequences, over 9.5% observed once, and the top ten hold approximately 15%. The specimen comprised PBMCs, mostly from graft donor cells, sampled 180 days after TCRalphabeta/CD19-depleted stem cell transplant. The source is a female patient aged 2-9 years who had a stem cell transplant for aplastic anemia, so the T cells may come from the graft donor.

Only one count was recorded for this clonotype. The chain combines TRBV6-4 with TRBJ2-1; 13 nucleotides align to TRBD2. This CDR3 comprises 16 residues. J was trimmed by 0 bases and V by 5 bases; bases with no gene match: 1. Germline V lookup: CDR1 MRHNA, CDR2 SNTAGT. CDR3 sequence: CASSRTSGGSYNEQFF. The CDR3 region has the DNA TGTGCCAGCAGTAGGACTAGCGGGGGCTCCTACAATGAGCAGTTCTTC.

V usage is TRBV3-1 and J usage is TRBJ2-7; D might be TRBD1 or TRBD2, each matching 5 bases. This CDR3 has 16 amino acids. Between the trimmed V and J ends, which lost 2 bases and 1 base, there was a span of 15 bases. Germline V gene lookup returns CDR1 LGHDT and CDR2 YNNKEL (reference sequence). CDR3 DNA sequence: TGTGCCAGCAGCCAAACGGACGGGTGGGGGTCCTACGAGCAGTACTTC. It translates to CASSQTDGWGSYEQYF.

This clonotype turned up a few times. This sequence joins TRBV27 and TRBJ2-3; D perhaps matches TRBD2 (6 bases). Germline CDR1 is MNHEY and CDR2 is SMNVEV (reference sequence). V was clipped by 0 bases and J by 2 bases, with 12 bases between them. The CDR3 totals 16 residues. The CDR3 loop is CASSLSGGRNTDTQYF. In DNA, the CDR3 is TGTGCCAGCAGTTTATCGGGGGGACGGAACACAGATACGCAGTATTTT.

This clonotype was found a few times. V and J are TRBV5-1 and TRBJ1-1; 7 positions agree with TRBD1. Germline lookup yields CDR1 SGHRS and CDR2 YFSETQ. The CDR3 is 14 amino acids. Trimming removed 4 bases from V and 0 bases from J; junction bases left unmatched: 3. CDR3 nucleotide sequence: TGCGCCAGCAGCGGGGGACAGATGAACACTGAAGCTTTCTTT. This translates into CASSGGQMNTEAFF.

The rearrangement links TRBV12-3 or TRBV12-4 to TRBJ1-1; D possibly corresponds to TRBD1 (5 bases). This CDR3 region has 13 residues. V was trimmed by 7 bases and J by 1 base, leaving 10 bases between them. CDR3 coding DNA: TGTGCCAGCAAAAGAACAGGGAACACTGAAGCTTTCTTT. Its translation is CASKRTGNTEAFF.

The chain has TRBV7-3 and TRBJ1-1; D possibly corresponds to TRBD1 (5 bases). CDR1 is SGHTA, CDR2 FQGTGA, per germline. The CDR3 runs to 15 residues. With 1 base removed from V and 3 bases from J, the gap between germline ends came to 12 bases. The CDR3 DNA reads TGTGCCAGCAGCTTAAAAGGGGCGAGCGACACTGAAGCTTTCTTT. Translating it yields CASSLKGASDTEAFF.

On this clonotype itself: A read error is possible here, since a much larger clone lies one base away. The CDR3 DNA follows: TGCAGCGTTGATCGACGGGACAGGGCCAATGAGCAGTTCTTC. Its protein is CSVDRRDRANEQFF. The rearrangement uses TRBV29-1 and TRBJ2-1, with 9 nucleotides matching TRBD1. V shed 3 bases and J 6 bases; nucleotides not matched to a gene: 6. This CDR3 comprises 14 residues. Germline V lookup: CDR1 SQVTM, CDR2 ANQGSEA.

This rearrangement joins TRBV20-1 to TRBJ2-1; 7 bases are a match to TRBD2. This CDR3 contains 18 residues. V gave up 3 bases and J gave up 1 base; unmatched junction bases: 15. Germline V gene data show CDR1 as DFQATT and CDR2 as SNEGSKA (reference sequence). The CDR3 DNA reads TGCAGTGCTAGGGCGGGACCGAGACTAGCCGGGTCCTACAATGAGCAGTTCTTC. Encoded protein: CSARAGPRLAGSYNEQFF.

CDR3 in amino acids: CASSFPQDKSSYEQYF. DNA for the CDR3: TGTGCCAGCAGCTTCCCGCAGGACAAAAGCTCCTACGAGCAGTACTTC. The V and J genes are TRBV7-2 and TRBJ2-7; D possibly corresponds to TRBD1 (5 bases). The length of the CDR3 is 16 residues. Trimming cost V 3 bases and J 0 bases, with 15 bases left between them. Germline-derived CDR1 and CDR2 are SGHTA and FQGNSA.

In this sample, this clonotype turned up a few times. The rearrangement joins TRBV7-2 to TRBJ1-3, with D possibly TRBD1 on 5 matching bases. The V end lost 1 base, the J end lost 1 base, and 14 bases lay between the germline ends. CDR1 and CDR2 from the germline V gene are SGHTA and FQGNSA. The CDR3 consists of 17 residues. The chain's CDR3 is CASSLGVGDRSGNTIYF. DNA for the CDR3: TGTGCCAGCAGCTTAGGGGTAGGGGATAGGTCTGGAAACACCATATATTTT.

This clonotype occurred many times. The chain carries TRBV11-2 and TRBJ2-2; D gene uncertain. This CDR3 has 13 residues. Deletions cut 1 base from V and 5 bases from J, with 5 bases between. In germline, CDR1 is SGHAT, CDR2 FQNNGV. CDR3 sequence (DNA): TGTGCCAGCAGCTTAGTGGAGACCGGGGAGCTGTTTTTT. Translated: CASSLVETGELFF. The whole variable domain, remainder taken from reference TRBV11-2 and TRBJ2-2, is EAGVAQSPRYKIIEKRQSVAFWCNPISGHATLYWYQQILGQGPKLLIQFQNNGVVDDSQLPKDRFSAERLKGVDSTLKIQPAKLEDSAVYLCASSLVETGELFFGEGSRLTVL.

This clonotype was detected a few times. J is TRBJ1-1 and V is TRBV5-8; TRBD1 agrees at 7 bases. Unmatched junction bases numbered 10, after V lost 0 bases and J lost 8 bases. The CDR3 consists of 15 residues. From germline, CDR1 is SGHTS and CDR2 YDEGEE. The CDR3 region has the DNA TGTGCCAGCAGCTTGGTAGGTTGGCAGGGGGGCGAAGCTTTCTTT. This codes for CASSLVGWQGGEAFF.

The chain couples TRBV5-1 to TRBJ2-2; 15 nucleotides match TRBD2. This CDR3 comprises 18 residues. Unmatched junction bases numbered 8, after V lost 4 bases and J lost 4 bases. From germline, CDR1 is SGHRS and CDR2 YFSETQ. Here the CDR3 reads CASSQGLAGGKRTGELFF. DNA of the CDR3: TGCGCCAGCAGCCAGGGACTAGCGGGAGGTAAACGCACCGGGGAGCTGTTTTTT. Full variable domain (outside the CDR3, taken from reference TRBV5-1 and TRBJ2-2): KAGVTQTPRYLIKTRGQQVTLSCSPISGHRSVSWYQQTPGQGLQFLFEYFSETQRNKGNFPGRFSGRQFSNSRSEMNVSTLELGDSALYLCASSQGLAGGKRTGELFFGEGSRLTVL.

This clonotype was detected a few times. The CDR3 is CASSYRYNGGNTEAFF. CDR3 bases: TGTGCCAGCAGTTACCGCTATAATGGGGGGAACACTGAAGCTTTCTTT. The chain links TRBV6-5 to TRBJ1-1; D may be TRBD1 (5 bases). CDR1 MNHEY and CDR2 SVGAGI come from the germline V gene. The CDR3 contains 16 residues. The V end lost 2 bases, the J end lost 1 base, and 14 bases lay between the germline ends.

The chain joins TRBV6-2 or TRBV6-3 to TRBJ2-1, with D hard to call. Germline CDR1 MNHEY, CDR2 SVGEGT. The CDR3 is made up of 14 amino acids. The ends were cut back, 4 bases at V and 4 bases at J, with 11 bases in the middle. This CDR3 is CASSSGSKYNEQFF. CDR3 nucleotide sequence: TGTGCCAGCAGTTCCGGGTCAAAATACAATGAGCAGTTCTTC.

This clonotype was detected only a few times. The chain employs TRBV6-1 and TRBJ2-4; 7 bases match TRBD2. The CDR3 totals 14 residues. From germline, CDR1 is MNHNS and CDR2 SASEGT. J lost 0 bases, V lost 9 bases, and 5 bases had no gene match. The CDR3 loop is CARTSTLAKNIQYF. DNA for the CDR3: TGTGCCAGGACTAGCACCCTAGCCAAAAACATTCAGTACTTC.

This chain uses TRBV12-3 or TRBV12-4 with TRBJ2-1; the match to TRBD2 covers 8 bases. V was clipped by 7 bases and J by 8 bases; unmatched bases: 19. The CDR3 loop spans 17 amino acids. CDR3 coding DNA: TGTGCCAGCACCCTACAACGGTCTAGCGGGTCAGGCGATGAGCAGTTCTTC. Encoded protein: CASTLQRSSGSGDEQFF.

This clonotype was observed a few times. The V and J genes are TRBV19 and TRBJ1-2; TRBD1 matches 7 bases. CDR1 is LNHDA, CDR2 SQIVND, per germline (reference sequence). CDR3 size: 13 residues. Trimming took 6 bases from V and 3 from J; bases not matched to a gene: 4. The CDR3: CASRDRAHYGYTF. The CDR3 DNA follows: TGTGCCAGTAGAGACAGGGCCCACTATGGCTACACCTTC.

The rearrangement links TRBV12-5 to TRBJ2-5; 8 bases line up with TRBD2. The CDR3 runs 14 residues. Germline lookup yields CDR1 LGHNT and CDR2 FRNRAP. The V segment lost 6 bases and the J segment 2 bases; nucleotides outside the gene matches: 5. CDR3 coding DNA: TGTGCTAGTGGATCGGGAGGGACACAAGAGACCCAGTACTTC. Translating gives CASGSGGTQETQYF.

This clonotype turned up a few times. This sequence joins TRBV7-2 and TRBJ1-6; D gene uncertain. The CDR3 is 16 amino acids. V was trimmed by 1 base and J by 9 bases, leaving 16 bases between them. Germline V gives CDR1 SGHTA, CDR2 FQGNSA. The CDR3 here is CASSLDWAGPCSPLHF. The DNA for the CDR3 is TGTGCCAGCAGCTTAGACTGGGCAGGCCCGTGTTCACCCCTCCACTTT.

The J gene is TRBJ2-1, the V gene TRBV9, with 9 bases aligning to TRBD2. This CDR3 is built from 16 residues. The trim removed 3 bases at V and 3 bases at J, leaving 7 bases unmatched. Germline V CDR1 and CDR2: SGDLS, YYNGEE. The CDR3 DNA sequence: TGTGCCAGCAGCGGGAGACTAGCGGAGTTCTACAATGAGCAGTTCTTC. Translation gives CASSGRLAEFYNEQFF.

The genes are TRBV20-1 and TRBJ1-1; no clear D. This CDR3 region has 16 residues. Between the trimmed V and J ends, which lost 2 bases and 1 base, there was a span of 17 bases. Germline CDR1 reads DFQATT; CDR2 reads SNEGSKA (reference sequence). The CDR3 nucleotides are TGCAGTGCTAGACCTCTGGGAACAGCAAAGAACACTGAAGCTTTCTTT. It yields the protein CSARPLGTAKNTEAFF.

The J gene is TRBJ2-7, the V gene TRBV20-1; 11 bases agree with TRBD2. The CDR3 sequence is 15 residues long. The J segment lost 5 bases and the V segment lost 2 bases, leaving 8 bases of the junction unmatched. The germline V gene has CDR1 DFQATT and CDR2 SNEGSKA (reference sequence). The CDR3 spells CSARPLAGVYNEQYF. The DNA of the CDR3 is TGCAGTGCTAGACCACTAGCGGGAGTATATAACGAGCAGTACTTC.

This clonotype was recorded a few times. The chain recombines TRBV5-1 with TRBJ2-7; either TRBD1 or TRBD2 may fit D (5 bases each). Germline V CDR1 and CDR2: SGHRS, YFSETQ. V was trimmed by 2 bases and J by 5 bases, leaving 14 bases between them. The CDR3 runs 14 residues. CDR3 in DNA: TGCGCCAGCAGCTTTTCCGGGACCCCGGACGAGCAGTACGTC. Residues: CASSFSGTPDEQYV.

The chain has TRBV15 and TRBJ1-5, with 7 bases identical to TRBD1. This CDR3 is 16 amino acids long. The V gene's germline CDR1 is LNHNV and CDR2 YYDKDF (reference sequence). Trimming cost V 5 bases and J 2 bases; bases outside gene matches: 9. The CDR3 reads CATSSRQGWGNQPQHF. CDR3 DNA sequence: TGTGCCACCAGCTCACGACAGGGATGGGGCAATCAGCCCCAGCATTTT. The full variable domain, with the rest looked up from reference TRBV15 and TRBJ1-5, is DAMVIQNPRYQVTQFGKPVTLSCSQTLNHNVMYWYQQKSSQAPKLLFHYYDKDFNNEADTPDNFQSRRPNTSFCFLDIRSPGLGDTAMYLCATSSRQGWGNQPQHFGDGTRLSIL.

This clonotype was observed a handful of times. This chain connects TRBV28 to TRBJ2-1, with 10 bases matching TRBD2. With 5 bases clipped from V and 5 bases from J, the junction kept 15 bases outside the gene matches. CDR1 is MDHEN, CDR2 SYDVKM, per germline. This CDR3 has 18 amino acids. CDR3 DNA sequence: TGTGCCAGCAGTCTCCCCCCTAGCGGGAGCTTCGGGCACAATGAGCAGTTCTTC. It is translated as CASSLPPSGSFGHNEQFF.

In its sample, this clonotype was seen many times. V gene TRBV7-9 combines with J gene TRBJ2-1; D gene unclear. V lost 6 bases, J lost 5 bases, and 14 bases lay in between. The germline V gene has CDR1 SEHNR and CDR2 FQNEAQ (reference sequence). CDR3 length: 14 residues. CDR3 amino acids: CASRRDWRNNEQFF. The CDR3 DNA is TGTGCCAGCAGACGAGATTGGAGAAACAATGAGCAGTTCTTC.

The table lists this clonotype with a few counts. DNA for the CDR3: TGTGCCAGCAGCGCAGGGCAGGGGTTGGTCACTGAAGCTTTCTTT. It encodes CASSAGQGLVTEAFF. The V call is TRBV7-3, the J call TRBJ1-1, with TRBD1 as a possible D gene (6 bases). With 5 bases removed from V and 4 bases from J, the gap between germline ends came to 17 bases. Germline lookup yields CDR1 SGHTA and CDR2 FQGTGA. This CDR3 is built from 15 residues. Combining the CDR3 with reference TRBV7-3 and TRBJ1-1 gives the whole variable domain GAGVSQTPSNKVTEKGKYVELRCDPISGHTALYWYRQSLGQGPEFLIYFQGTGAADDSGLPNDRFFAVRPEGSVSTLKIQRTERGDSAVYLCASSAGQGLVTEAFFGQGTRLTVV.

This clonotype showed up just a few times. CDR3 nucleotide sequence: TGTGCCTGGAGTGTTCTGGCTGGGGCCAACGTCCTGACTTTC. It encodes CAWSVLAGANVLTF. The chain is built from TRBV30 and TRBJ2-6; D unresolved. Deletions cut 0 bases from V and 2 bases from J, with 5 bases between. The CDR3 runs to 14 residues. Germline V gene lookup returns CDR1 GTSNPN and CDR2 SVGIG (reference sequence).

DNA of the CDR3: TGTGCCAGCAGCCAACTTGTTACGATCCAGCGGGACTACAATGAGCAGTTCTTC. Its translation is CASSQLVTIQRDYNEQFF. The chain has TRBV14 and TRBJ2-1; TRBD2 matches at 7 bases. There are 18 residues in the CDR3. Germline V gene sequence: CDR1 SGHDN, CDR2 FVKESK. After removal of 2 bases from V and 3 bases from J, the junction contained 13 bases not matched to a gene.